The entry below describes one TCR beta chain. The antigen is unknown. At one end, the junction sequence differs from germline, possibly due to a read error. This entry is derived from a study of blood T cells in healthy people across ages. Study-wide background: Template switching retrieved approximately one barcoded beta molecule for each two T cells.

CDR1 SGHTA and CDR2 FQGTGA come from the germline V gene. The CDR3 runs 14 residues. Using a J-beta primer mix together with a sample-barcoded 5' primer, a second PCR was run for about 6 to 11 cycles. From the 5' RACE reads, TCRdb called clonotypes with MiXCR, one entry per CDR3 protein. The data contain 710,000 or so distinct CDR3 sequences, roughly 32% of them singletons. The study, taken as a whole, reports: Versus aged donors, long-lived donors had higher diversity and more naive CD4+ cells.

Investigators took approximately 9.4 milliliters of peripheral blood from every donor. This clonotype was obtained from an elderly woman in good health. V usage is TRBV7-3 and J usage is TRBJ1-1, with 10 bases fitting TRBD1. Source material: blood. CDR3 nucleotides: TGTGCCGGCAGCCTGACAGGGGGCGGCACTGAAGCTTTCTTT. This translates into CAGSLTGGGTEAFF.